Below, 25 T cell receptor beta chains from the same sample are listed, as sequenced in a study of glioma-infiltrating T cells. Using RNA template, CDR3s of TCR alpha and beta were amplified with iRepertoire arm-PCR. From the multiplex PCR reads, TCRdb called clonotypes with MiXCR, one entry per CDR3 protein. Of 3,000 to 3,500 distinct CDR3 sequences listed, 65% to 90% are singletons. Sequences were obtained from glioma tissue, nonneoplastic brain tissue, or PBMCs (not recorded which). These receptors were taken from a human donor with low-grade glioma or glioblastoma, undergoing nonglioma brain surgery, or in good health (not recorded which).

As concerns this clonotype: This beta chain is a stray sequence in a library constructed for alpha chains; its clone size is not meaningful. The J gene is TRBJ2-4, the V gene TRBV6-1; no clear D gene. Germline CDR1 MNHNS, CDR2 SASEGT. V was trimmed by 0 bases and J by 0 bases, leaving 15 bases between them. CDR3 length: 18 residues. This CDR3 reads CASSEAPWKILAKNIQYF. CDR3 coding DNA: TGTGCCAGCAGTGAAGCGCCGTGGAAAATTCTAGCCAAAAACATTCAGTACTTC.

On this clonotype itself: The library was built for alpha chains, so this beta chain is an off-target read and its size means little. CDR3 DNA: TGCAGTGCTAGAGTTCGGGGGAGCTCCTACAATGAGCAGTTCTTC. Translating gives CSARVRGSSYNEQFF. This chain joins TRBV20-1 and TRBJ2-1; TRBD2 might be the D (6 bases). The germline V gene encodes CDR1 DFQATT and CDR2 SNEGSKA (reference sequence). V was clipped by 1 base and J by 0 bases, with 10 bases between them. The CDR3 loop spans 15 amino acids.

Turning to this clonotype: The library was prepared for alpha chains; this beta chain is a stray read, so its frequency means little. The chain combines TRBV4-1 with TRBJ2-3; the D call may be TRBD1 or TRBD2 (5 bases each). The V end was cut by 3 bases, the J end by 4 bases, with 8 bases between. Germline values: CDR1 MGHRA, CDR2 YSYEKL. The CDR3 totals 13 residues. The CDR3 DNA follows: TGCGCCAGCAGCCAGGGGACGGCAGATACGCAGTATTTT. It translates to CASSQGTADTQYF.

Regarding this clonotype: The library was built for alpha chains, so this beta chain is an off-target read and its size means little. J is TRBJ1-1 and V is TRBV6-1; unclear D gene. There are 14 residues in the CDR3. V was clipped by 3 bases and J by 0 bases, with 8 bases between them. Per germline, CDR1 MNHNS and CDR2 SASEGT. The CDR3 bases are TGTGCCAGCAGTGAGTCAGAGATGAACACTGAAGCTTTCTTT. It is translated as CASSESEMNTEAFF.

In regard to this clonotype: This beta chain is an unintended read in a library built for alpha chains; its size means little. The V and J genes are TRBV28 and TRBJ1-2, with D unresolved. Germline loops: CDR1 MDHEN, CDR2 SYDVKM. The CDR3 covers 13 residues. Trimming removed 6 bases at V and 5 bases at J, with 13 bases between. The CDR3 nucleotides read TGTGCCAGCAGCACCCAGGTTGGGTATGGCTACACCTTC. It yields the protein CASSTQVGYGYTF.

Comments on this clonotype: This beta chain is an off-target read within a library intended for alpha chains, so its frequency means little. This chain uses TRBV20-1 with TRBJ2-5; D uncertain. Trimming left V 7 bases short and J 3 bases short, with 9 bases between. Germline V gene data show CDR1 as DFQATT and CDR2 as SNEGSKA (reference sequence). CDR3 length equals 11 residues. DNA of the CDR3: TGCAGTGTCACAGAAAAAGAGACCCAGTACTTC. It yields the protein CSVTEKETQYF.

About this clonotype: Little can be read into the size of this beta chain, an off-target read in a library designed for alpha chains. The chain carries TRBV27 and TRBJ1-6; tentative D call: TRBD1 (6 bases). The CDR3 has 14 residues. V gave up 4 bases and J gave up 7 bases, with 11 bases separating them. Germline V CDR1 and CDR2: MNHEY, SMNVEV (reference sequence). CDR3 sequence reads: CASSSTGPNSPLHF. The CDR3 nucleotides read TGTGCCAGCAGTTCAACAGGGCCAAATTCACCCCTCCACTTT.

In the case of this clonotype: A library made for alpha chains picked up this beta chain off target, so its size means little. The V gene is TRBV6-1, the J gene TRBJ2-1; 15 nucleotides match TRBD2. The junction had 9 bases not matched to a gene; V was cut back by 6 bases and J by 6 bases. The CDR3 length is 17 residues. In germline, CDR1 is MNHNS, CDR2 SASEGT. This CDR3 reads CASSLGLAGGVLNEQFF. The CDR3 DNA sequence: TGTGCCAGCAGCCTGGGACTAGCGGGAGGAGTGCTCAATGAGCAGTTCTTC.

About this clonotype itself: This beta chain slipped into a library made for alpha chains as a stray read, so its size is not meaningful. The V and J genes are TRBV4-2 and TRBJ2-5; 10 bases are a match to TRBD2. The trim removed 3 bases at V and 1 base at J, leaving 5 bases unmatched. Germline CDR1 LGHNA, CDR2 YNFKEQ. CDR3 length equals 16 residues. For the CDR3, the DNA is TGTGCCAGCAGCCAGAATATAGCGGGAGGCCAAGAGACCCAGTACTTC. Its protein product is CASSQNIAGGQETQYF.

On this clonotype itself: This beta chain represents an off-target read in a library built for alpha chains; its size is of limited meaning. The chain couples TRBV20-1 to TRBJ1-3; D ambiguous. Trimming shortened V by 6 bases and J by 0 bases, and 6 bases separated the two germline ends. The length of the CDR3 is 12 residues. CDR1 and CDR2 from the germline V gene are DFQATT and SNEGSKA (reference sequence). Here the CDR3 DNA reads TGCAGTGCCCCACTCTCTGGAAACACCATATATTTT. Translating gives CSAPLSGNTIYF.

A word on this clonotype: This beta chain is an off-target read within a library intended for alpha chains, so its frequency means little. The chain combines TRBV20-1 with TRBJ1-1, with D possibly matching TRBD1 (6 bases). The CDR3 is 12 residues long. V was trimmed by 6 bases and J by 5 bases, leaving 13 bases between them. CDR1 and CDR2 from the germline V gene are DFQATT and SNEGSKA (reference sequence). CDR3 DNA sequence: TGCAGTGCCAATCGACAGGAGACTGAAGCTTTCTTT. This translates into CSANRQETEAFF.

In the case of this clonotype: As an off-target read in a library built for alpha chains, this beta chain has a frequency of little significance. The rearrangement links TRBV20-1 to TRBJ2-5, with 10 bases that match TRBD2. V trimming: 0 bases; J trimming: 6 bases; junction bases outside the gene matches: 7. The CDR3 extends over 15 amino acids. The germline gives CDR1 DFQATT, CDR2 SNEGSKA (reference sequence). The chain's CDR3 is CSARDSGTSEKTQYF. The CDR3 DNA reads TGCAGTGCTAGAGATAGTGGGACTAGCGAGAAGACCCAGTACTTC.

Regarding this clonotype: This beta chain turned up in a library designed for alpha chains; as an off-target read, its abundance says little. This chain connects TRBV28 to TRBJ2-7; a possible D gene is TRBD2 (6 bases). This CDR3 region has 15 residues. Looked up from germline, CDR1 is MDHEN and CDR2 is SYDVKM. With 2 bases removed from V and 2 bases from J, the gap between germline ends came to 13 bases. This CDR3 is CASSLAGEEAYEQYF. DNA of the CDR3: TGTGCCAGCAGTTTAGCTGGGGAGGAGGCCTACGAGCAGTACTTC.

In its sample, this clonotype was seen once. Since the library was made to target alpha chains, this beta chain is a stray read and its abundance is not meaningful. V and J are TRBV19 and TRBJ1-5; D unresolved. The CDR3 consists of 13 residues. With 7 bases removed from V and 4 bases from J, the gap between germline ends came to 11 bases. From germline, CDR1 is LNHDA and CDR2 SQIVND (reference sequence). CDR3 sequence reads: CASTITPNQPQHF. The CDR3, as DNA: TGTGCCAGTACCATCACCCCAAATCAGCCCCAGCATTTT.

Note on this clonotype: The library was designed around alpha chains, so this beta chain is a stray read whose abundance carries little weight. The chain employs TRBV7-9 and TRBJ2-7, with 7 bases matching TRBD2. J was trimmed by 7 bases and V by 5 bases; bases with no gene match: 11. The germline V gene has CDR1 SEHNR and CDR2 FQNEAQ (reference sequence). The CDR3 spans 14 residues. This CDR3 reads CASSPWRGLGEQYF. CDR3 in DNA: TGTGCCAGCAGCCCCTGGCGGGGGTTGGGGGAGCAGTACTTC.

In regard to this clonotype: This beta chain is a stray sequence in a library constructed for alpha chains; its clone size is not meaningful. The CDR3 spells CASSRRGGGAPYEQYF. DNA of the CDR3: TGTGCCAGCAGTCGGCGAGGCGGGGGGGCCCCGTACGAGCAGTACTTC. The V call is TRBV28, the J call TRBJ2-7; TRBD2 agrees at 9 bases. Per germline, CDR1 MDHEN and CDR2 SYDVKM. The V segment lost 5 bases and the J segment 4 bases; nucleotides outside the gene matches: 12. CDR3 length: 16 amino acids.

With respect to this clonotype: For a library built for alpha chains, this beta chain is a stray read; little rests on its size. This chain connects TRBV4-3 to TRBJ2-7, with no clear D. The CDR3 contains 13 residues. CDR1 LGHNA and CDR2 YSLEER come from the germline V gene. V lost 3 bases and J lost 6, with 12 bases in between. The CDR3 coding sequence is TGCGCCAGCAGCCAGGAGCCCGAGGCCGAGCAGTACTTC. Its translation is CASSQEPEAEQYF.

Remarks on this clonotype: This beta chain lies outside the target of a library built for alpha chains; its clone size means little. The chain uses TRBV4-2 and TRBJ2-7; D might be TRBD2 (6 bases). The V and J ends lost 0 bases and 6 bases respectively, with 9 bases between them. The CDR3 sequence is 13 residues long. Germline CDR1 is LGHNA and CDR2 is YNFKEQ. CDR3 coding DNA: TGTGCCAGCAGCCAAGAAGGGACTGGCGAGCAGTACTTC. Translated: CASSQEGTGEQYF.

Remarks on this clonotype: This beta chain is a stray sequence in a library constructed for alpha chains; its clone size is not meaningful. The chain couples TRBV2 to TRBJ2-1, with TRBD2 matching 9 bases. The CDR3 has 13 amino acids. V shed 5 bases, J shed 10 bases, and the junction held 6 bases outside the gene matches. Germline CDR1 SNHLY, CDR2 FYNNEI. The chain's CDR3 is CASSLNLAGEQFF. The CDR3 nucleotides are TGTGCCAGCAGTTTGAATCTAGCGGGGGAGCAGTTCTTC.

On this clonotype: Since the library was made to target alpha chains, this beta chain is a stray read and its abundance is not meaningful. For the CDR3, the DNA is TGTGCCAGCAGGCAACAGGGGGCATCAGGCAATCAGCCCCAGCATTTT. Residues: CASRQQGASGNQPQHF. The chain is built from TRBV2 and TRBJ1-5, with 9 bases matching TRBD1. After removal of 6 bases from V and 2 bases from J, the junction contained 8 bases not matched to a gene. CDR1 is SNHLY, CDR2 FYNNEI, per germline. The CDR3 covers 16 residues.

Comments on this clonotype: Within a library made for alpha chains, this beta chain is off target, and its count is uninformative. The rearrangement uses TRBV19 and TRBJ1-1, with D uncertain. Trimming cost V 2 bases and J 0 bases, with 10 bases left between them. Germline V gene sequence: CDR1 LNHDA, CDR2 SQIVND (reference sequence). The CDR3 length is 15 residues. CDR3 nucleotide sequence: TGTGCCAGTAGTATATCGGCAGATCTGAACACTGAAGCTTTCTTT. This sequence encodes CASSISADLNTEAFF.

As concerns this clonotype: This beta chain appears as a stray read in a library generated for alpha chains; its size is not informative. This sequence joins TRBV20-1 and TRBJ2-4; TRBD1 might be the D (5 bases). From germline, CDR1 is DFQATT and CDR2 SNEGSKA (reference sequence). CDR3 length: 14 residues. Trimming pared 4 bases from V and 8 bases from J, leaving 18 bases between. This CDR3 is CSATGWGSNYIQYF. CDR3 nucleotides: TGCAGTGCTACAGGGTGGGGTTCTAACTACATTCAGTACTTC.

Turning to this clonotype: This beta chain is a stray read from a library made for alpha chains; its abundance is not meaningful. The chain carries TRBV28 and TRBJ1-1; D ambiguous. The germline gives CDR1 MDHEN, CDR2 SYDVKM. Trimming removed 8 bases from V and 1 base from J, with 14 bases in between. The CDR3 sequence is 14 residues long. Written as DNA, the CDR3 is TGTGCCAGCCCGTCGCTCGACCAGAACACTGAAGCTTTCTTT. It specifies CASPSLDQNTEAFF.

For this clonotype: This beta chain slipped into a library made for alpha chains as a stray read, so its size is not meaningful. The rearrangement joins TRBV2 to TRBJ2-2, with 11 bases that match TRBD2. V lost 3 bases, J lost 3 bases, and 3 bases stayed unmatched. Per germline, CDR1 SNHLY and CDR2 FYNNEI. This CDR3 is 16 amino acids long. The CDR3 DNA reads TGTGCCAGCAGTGAGATTAGCGGGGGGGACACCGGGGAGCTGTTTTTT. It translates to CASSEISGGDTGELFF.

As concerns this clonotype: This beta chain lies outside the target of a library built for alpha chains; its clone size means little. The DNA for the CDR3 is TGTGCCAGCAAATCCTATGCGGAGCCCGGTGGCTCAGGCTATGGCTACACCTTC. Residues: CASKSYAEPGGSGYGYTF. The rearrangement links TRBV6-6 to TRBJ1-2; D unclear. Trimming removed 7 bases from V and 4 bases from J, with 28 bases in between. The CDR3 totals 18 residues. Germline CDR1 reads MNHNY; CDR2 reads SVGAGI (reference sequence).